Following are 14 T cell receptor beta chains from one sample sequenced in a study of T cell changes during pregnancy in multiple sclerosis. Here immunoSEQ multiplex PCR was the method, and the copy in TCRdb shows in-frame clones only, minus some. This sample has tens of thousands of clones, with around 93% found just once. The sample here was peripheral blood, taken in the third trimester of pregnancy. The receptors come from a female donor in good health, enrolled as a control in a pregnancy study.

This chain joins TRBV4-1 and TRBJ1-3; D gene unclear. The V end was cut by 0 bases, the J end by 2 bases, with 11 bases between. Per germline, CDR1 MGHRA and CDR2 YSYEKL. The CDR3 spans 16 residues. The CDR3 loop is CASSQDAPVPGNTIYF. Here the CDR3 DNA reads TGCGCCAGCAGCCAAGATGCCCCGGTACCTGGAAACACCATATATTTT.

The gene calls are TRBV28 and TRBJ2-5; 14 bases match TRBD2. After removal of 7 bases from V and 5 bases from J, the junction contained 9 bases not matched to a gene. Germline V gene sequence: CDR1 MDHEN, CDR2 SYDVKM. This CDR3 has 16 amino acids. The CDR3 DNA reads TGTGCCAGCACCAACCGACTAGCGGGAGGGTTGGAGACCCAGTACTTC. This encodes CASTNRLAGGLETQYF.

J is TRBJ2-7 and V is TRBV7-8; TRBD2 is a possible D gene (7 bases). The CDR3 consists of 15 residues. The germline V gene has CDR1 SGHVS and CDR2 FQNEAQ. Deletions cut 5 bases from V and 4 bases from J, with 18 bases between. For the CDR3, the DNA is TGTGCCAGCAGCCGCCGGGCGGGGGCGGGGTACGAGCAGTACTTC. Its translation: CASSRRAGAGYEQYF.

The V call is TRBV28, the J call TRBJ1-1; 7 nucleotides line up with TRBD1. The CDR3 is 14 residues long. Germline trimming cut 5 bases from V and 4 bases from J; bases unmatched to any gene: 7. CDR1 and CDR2 from the germline V gene are MDHEN and SYDVKM. CDR3 DNA: TGTGCCAGCAGTGTGGCAACAGGGGCCACTGAAGCTTTCTTT. This codes for CASSVATGATEAFF. Supplemented by reference TRBV28 and TRBJ1-1, the full variable domain reads DVKVTQSSRYLVKRTGEKVFLECVQDMDHENMFWYRQDPGLGLRLIYFSYDVKMKEKGDIPEGYSVSREKKERFSLILESASTNQTSMYLCASSVATGATEAFFGQGTRLTVV.

This chain links TRBV28 with TRBJ2-7; tentative D call: TRBD1 (5 bases). The germline CDR1 and CDR2 sequences are MDHEN and SYDVKM. The CDR3 spans 12 residues. Trimming stripped 7 bases from V and 5 bases from J, with 12 bases between. The CDR3 loop reads CASTRRAHEQYF. CDR3 nucleotides: TGTGCCAGCACTCGCAGGGCCCACGAGCAGTACTTC.

The V call is TRBV11-1, the J call TRBJ2-3; D is uncertain. Germline V gene sequence: CDR1 SGHAT, CDR2 FQDESV (reference sequence). The ends were cut back, 5 bases at V and 0 bases at J, with 9 bases in the middle. The CDR3 spans 14 residues. CDR3 bases: TGTGCCAGCAGCCCTGAGTGGAGCACAGATACGCAGTATTTT. This encodes CASSPEWSTDTQYF.

The rearrangement uses TRBV5-1 and TRBJ2-6, with D possibly matching TRBD1 (5 bases). V gave up 3 bases and J gave up 1 base, with 23 bases separating them. The CDR3 runs 20 residues. Looked up from germline, CDR1 is SGHRS and CDR2 is YFSETQ. CDR3: CASSWKIGVQIPSGANVLTF. The CDR3 bases are TGCGCCAGCAGCTGGAAGATAGGGGTCCAGATTCCTTCTGGGGCCAACGTCCTGACTTTC.

The chain couples TRBV2 to TRBJ2-7, with TRBD1 matching over 10 bases. J gave up 2 bases and V 4 bases, and 5 bases lay outside the gene matches. The germline V gene has CDR1 SNHLY and CDR2 FYNNEI. The CDR3 extends over 15 amino acids. For the CDR3, the DNA is TGTGCCAGCAGTGCGGGACAGGGGTTAACCTACGAGCAGTACTTC. This translates into CASSAGQGLTYEQYF.

This clone was counted a single time. The V gene is TRBV10-3, the J gene TRBJ2-6; D is ambiguous. CDR1 is ENHRY and CDR2 is SYGVKD in the germline V gene. This CDR3 region has 17 residues. Deletions cut 11 bases from V and 2 bases from J, with 22 bases between. The CDR3 nucleotides read TGTGCCTACAGTATCGAAGCCAGTGTTCCTGGGGCCAACGTCCTGACTTTC. Translation gives CAYSIEASVPGANVLTF.

The chain combines TRBV7-2 with TRBJ2-1; 7 bases fit TRBD2. The CDR3 has 11 amino acids. Germline loops: CDR1 SGHTA, CDR2 FQGNSA. V was pared by 0 bases and J by 15 bases, with 2 bases of the junction left unmatched. Here the CDR3 DNA reads TGTGCCAGCAGCTTAGCGGGAGGGCCGTTCTTC. This sequence encodes CASSLAGGPFF.

The chain links TRBV18 to TRBJ1-2; 7 bases fit TRBD1. Losses at the gene ends were 3 bases for V and 7 bases for J; bases not matched to a gene: 11. Germline loops: CDR1 KGHSH, CDR2 LQKENI. There are 15 residues in the CDR3. CDR3 in DNA: TGTGCCAGCTCACCGTCATGGGACAGAAACCTTGGCTACACCTTC. Protein product: CASSPSWDRNLGYTF.

This chain connects TRBV27 to TRBJ2-7; D not certain. CDR1 and CDR2 (germline): MNHEY, SMNVEV (reference sequence). V was cut by 5 bases and J by 5 bases, with 7 bases left in between. The CDR3 extends over 11 amino acids. CDR3 protein: CASSMGHEQYF. The CDR3 DNA is TGTGCCAGCAGTATGGGCCACGAGCAGTACTTC.

The CDR3: CSVTLAGEGTDTQYF. CDR3 DNA sequence: TGCAGCGTTACACTAGCGGGGGAGGGCACAGATACGCAGTATTTT. The genes are TRBV29-1 and TRBJ2-3, with 11 positions matching TRBD2. After removal of 5 bases from V and 1 base from J, the junction contained 5 bases not matched to a gene. Germline V lookup: CDR1 SQVTM, CDR2 ANQGSEA. The CDR3 runs to 15 residues.

The CDR3 region is CASSSPSGARVRQPQHF. In DNA, the CDR3 is TGTGCCAGCAGTTCTCCTTCAGGGGCGAGGGTACGTCAGCCCCAGCATTTT. The chain recombines TRBV28 with TRBJ1-5, with D perhaps TRBD1 (6 bases). V lost 4 bases, J lost 6 bases, and 22 bases lay in between. The CDR3 totals 17 residues. The germline gives CDR1 MDHEN, CDR2 SYDVKM.